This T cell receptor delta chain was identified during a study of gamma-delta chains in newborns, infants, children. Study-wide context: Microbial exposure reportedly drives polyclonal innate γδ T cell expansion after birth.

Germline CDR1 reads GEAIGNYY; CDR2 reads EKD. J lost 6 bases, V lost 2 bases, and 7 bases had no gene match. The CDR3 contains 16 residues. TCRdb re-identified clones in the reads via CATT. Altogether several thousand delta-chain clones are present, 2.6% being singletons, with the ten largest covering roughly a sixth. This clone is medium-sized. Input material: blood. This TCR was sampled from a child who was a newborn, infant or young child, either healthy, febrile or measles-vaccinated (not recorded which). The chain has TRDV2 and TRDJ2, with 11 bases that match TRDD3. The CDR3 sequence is CACDKLGDTRPAQLFF. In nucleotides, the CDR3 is TGTGCCTGTGACAAGCTGGGGGATACTCGGCCAGCACAACTCTTCTTT.